This T cell receptor (beta chain) was identified in a study of response to subunit inactivated influenza vaccine. General study results and limits: After each seasonal influenza vaccination, few new T cells are recruited, the authors suggested.

This clonotype was counted a few times. The antigen remains undetermined. The CDR3 runs 15 residues. V lost 1 base, J lost 3 bases, and 5 bases stayed unmatched. Germline CDR1 SGHRS, CDR2 YFSETQ. TCRdb reprocessed the RT-PCR reads with MiXCR, giving one entry per CDR3 protein. The table has a few hundred thousand distinct CDR3 sequences, roughly 15% seen once; the top ten hold roughly 11%. The chain employs TRBV5-1 and TRBJ2-3; 7 bases match TRBD1. This TCR derives from a man aged 50-60 years who received an inactivated influenza vaccine. The material sequenced was PBMCs from blood, taken about 12 days after vaccination. CDR3 nucleotide sequence: TGCGCCAGCAGCTTGCAGGGACAGCCGACAGATACGCAGTATTTT. This sequence encodes CASSLQGQPTDTQYF.